The entry that follows covers one T cell receptor beta chain sequence. The antigen is undetermined. The use of a sample-barcoded 5' primer and a J-beta primer mix characterized a second PCR of roughly 6 to 11 cycles. TCRdb re-analysed the 5' RACE reads in MiXCR, keeping a single row per CDR3 protein. The sample shows about 970,000 distinct CDR3 sequences, just over 50% of them seen only once. This CDR3 comprises 15 residues. V lost 5 bases, J lost 3 bases, and 17 bases lay in between. CDR1 is MDHEN and CDR2 is SYDVKM in the germline V gene. This record belongs to a study of blood T cells in healthy people across ages. Study-level points and caveats: The study could not conclusively compare naive and antigen-experienced cells, given its unsorted PBMCs.

This chain uses TRBV28 with TRBJ2-7; D could derive from TRBD1 or TRBD2 (5 bases each). The sequencing sample was made of blood. This sequence was found in a woman aged 55-70 years in good health. The CDR3: CASSPLGASYYEQYF. The CDR3, as DNA: TGTGCCAGCAGTCCCCTTGGGGCTAGCTACTACGAGCAGTACTTC.